This T cell receptor (beta chain) was observed in a study of blood T cells in healthy people across ages. Study results and limitations: Across samples, TCR beta diversity tracked strongly with naive T cell percentage. Without sorted subsets, naive and antigen-experienced compartments could not be conclusively compared. Long-lived donors carried more naive CD4+ cells and greater diversity than aged donors.

Samples each yielded at least 6 micrograms of total RNA. As to this clonotype: Its target is not known.

Sample-barcoded 5' priming and a J-beta primer mix drove a second PCR of 7 to 11 cycles. TCRdb reprocessed the 5' RACE reads via MiXCR and lists one record per CDR3 protein. The sample consists of nearly 800,000 distinct CDR3 sequences, approximately 53% of them appearing once. Germline V gene lookup returns CDR1 SQVTM and CDR2 ANQGSEA. The CDR3 spans 13 residues. The V and J ends lost 3 bases and 5 bases respectively, with 12 bases between them. The sequence was collected from a man in his forties or fifties in good health. The sequenced material came from blood. The chain employs TRBV29-1 and TRBJ2-3, with D tentatively TRBD1 (5 bases). CDR3 sequence (DNA): TGCAGCGTTGAGTTACAGGTTGGAGATACGCAGTATTTT. It is translated as CSVELQVGDTQYF.